The 28 T cell receptor beta chains presented below share a single source sample, sequenced in a study of cytomegalovirus exposure and HLA in healthy donors. The study ran its PCR with 60 Vbeta and 13 Jbeta primers. Profiled with immunoSEQ multiplex PCR; TCRdb holds only in-frame clones, not every one. The sample has 150,000 to 200,000 clones, around 88% seen once. Sample: PBMCs. Receptors originate from a man aged 35 to 55 in good health and CMV-seropositive.

This chain joins TRBV11-2 and TRBJ2-7, with D possibly TRBD2 on 6 matching bases. Trimming shortened V by 5 bases and J by 0 bases, and 14 bases separated the two germline ends. Germline CDR1 and CDR2: SGHAT and FQNNGV. The CDR3 extends over 15 amino acids. The CDR3 reads CASSPREDLSYEQYF. CDR3 coding DNA: TGTGCCAGCAGCCCAAGGGAGGACCTCTCCTACGAGCAGTACTTC.

The chain joins TRBV28 to TRBJ2-7; no firm D call. With 4 bases removed from V and 0 bases from J, the gap between germline ends came to 22 bases. CDR1 MDHEN and CDR2 SYDVKM come from the germline V gene. The CDR3 spans 18 residues. The CDR3 nucleotides read TGTGCCAGCAGTTCCACCTCTAACGCCGCTAAGAGCTCCTACGAGCAGTACTTC. Translating gives CASSSTSNAAKSSYEQYF.

The rearrangement uses TRBV5-1 and TRBJ2-7, with TRBD2 matching 9 bases. V was pared by 2 bases and J by 6 bases, with 9 bases of the junction left unmatched. Per the germline V gene, CDR1 is SGHRS and CDR2 is YFSETQ. CDR3 length: 15 residues. CDR3 in amino acids: CASSFDSGRGGEQYF. The DNA for the CDR3 is TGCGCCAGCAGCTTCGATAGCGGGAGAGGAGGCGAGCAGTACTTC.

The chain uses TRBV5-1 and TRBJ2-1, with a possible D match to TRBD1 (5 bases). Germline CDR1 is SGHRS and CDR2 is YFSETQ. CDR3 size: 15 residues. With 0 bases removed from V and 2 bases from J, the gap between germline ends came to 9 bases. The CDR3 region is CASSLVAGPYNEQFF. CDR3 DNA: TGCGCCAGCAGCTTGGTGGCAGGGCCCTACAATGAGCAGTTCTTC.

The chain joins TRBV5-6 to TRBJ1-2; the match to TRBD1 covers 8 bases. The length of the CDR3 is 18 residues. Losses at the gene ends were 0 bases for V and 3 bases for J; bases not matched to a gene: 13. The germline CDR1 and CDR2 sequences are SGHDT and YYEEEE. CDR3 protein: CASSLAGQGITIYYGYTF. Written as DNA, the CDR3 is TGTGCCAGCAGCTTGGCCGGACAGGGAATCACTATTTACTATGGCTACACCTTC.

The rearrangement links TRBV27 to TRBJ2-2, with 7 bases fitting TRBD2. This CDR3 spans 15 amino acids. Germline lookup yields CDR1 MNHEY and CDR2 SMNVEV (reference sequence). The junction had 9 bases not matched to a gene; V was cut back by 6 bases and J by 5 bases. The CDR3 protein is CASRLGEGRTGELFF. The CDR3 DNA reads TGTGCCAGCAGGTTAGGGGAGGGAAGGACCGGGGAGCTGTTTTTT.

This clone appeared a few times. Relative to the germline gene, one junction end is altered; a read error may explain this. The rearrangement uses TRBV7-9 and TRBJ1-2, with D possibly matching TRBD1 (6 bases). CDR1 and CDR2 (germline): SEHNR, FQNEAQ (reference sequence). The CDR3 extends over 12 amino acids. The CDR3 sequence is CSSSPPQGGYTF. The DNA for the CDR3 is TGTTCCAGCAGCCCACCCCAGGGGGGCTACACCTTC.

The gene calls are TRBV14 and TRBJ1-2; weak D call: TRBD1 (5 bases). From germline, CDR1 is SGHDN and CDR2 FVKESK. V lost 2 bases and J lost 2, with 15 bases in between. The CDR3 extends over 16 amino acids. CDR3 DNA sequence: TGTGCCAGCAGCCAAACTGACAGCCCCCGAAACTATGGCTACACCTTC. Translated: CASSQTDSPRNYGYTF.

J is TRBJ2-7 and V is TRBV4-2, with D perhaps matching TRBD2 (6 bases). Germline V lookup: CDR1 LGHNA, CDR2 YNFKEQ. Trimming shortened V by 1 base and J by 7 bases, and 14 bases separated the two germline ends. This CDR3 spans 14 amino acids. This CDR3 reads CASSQGGDRGEQYF. Here the CDR3 DNA reads TGTGCCAGCAGCCAAGGGGGGGACCGTGGGGAGCAGTACTTC.

In regard to this clone: A junction boundary mismatches the germline segment, possibly from a read error. V usage is TRBV15 and J usage is TRBJ2-1, with 7 bases matching TRBD2. CDR1 LNHNV and CDR2 YYDKDF come from the germline V gene (reference sequence). CDR3 length: 15 residues. The CDR3 is CATSSGGGTYNERFF. The CDR3 DNA reads TGTGCCACCAGTAGTGGCGGGGGAACCTACAATGAGCGGTTCTTC.

The sample holds one count of this clone. The rearrangement uses TRBV2 and TRBJ2-7; 7 bases align to TRBD1. V shed 5 bases and J 3 bases; nucleotides not matched to a gene: 10. Germline V gene lookup returns CDR1 SNHLY and CDR2 FYNNEI. There are 15 residues in the CDR3. DNA of the CDR3: TGTGCCAGCAGTACTGCGACAGGGTTGGGCTACGAGCAGTACTTC. This codes for CASSTATGLGYEQYF.

This CDR3 is CSVVSTMNTGELFF. CDR3 coding DNA: TGCAGCGTTGTTAGCACGATGAACACCGGGGAGCTGTTTTTT. This chain joins TRBV29-1 and TRBJ2-2; D unclear. The CDR3 length is 14 residues. The germline V and J ends were trimmed by 4 bases and 1 base, with 10 bases remaining between them. Germline V gene data show CDR1 as SQVTM and CDR2 as ANQGSEA.

V gene TRBV5-1 combines with J gene TRBJ1-4, with D possibly being TRBD1 (6 bases). The germline gives CDR1 SGHRS, CDR2 YFSETQ. The germline V and J ends were trimmed by 4 bases and 8 bases, with 9 bases remaining between them. This CDR3 is 12 amino acids long. The CDR3 DNA is TGCGCCAGCAGCGCCCAGGGGGAAAAACTGTTTTTT. This translates into CASSAQGEKLFF.

The genes are TRBV5-1 and TRBJ2-2, with 8 bases that match TRBD1. Per the germline V gene, CDR1 is SGHRS and CDR2 is YFSETQ. The ends lost 0 bases at V and 6 bases at J; junction bases unmatched: 7. CDR3 size: 16 residues. CDR3 DNA sequence: TGCGCCAGCAGCTTGGTAGCCGGACAGGGATCCGGGGAGCTGTTTTTT. This codes for CASSLVAGQGSGELFF.

This clone was seen a single time. The chain has TRBV21-1 and TRBJ2-7; the table's D call, TRBD1, was not checked against the DNA. TRBV21-1 is assigned pseudogene status. The CDR3 is 17 amino acids. CDR3 sequence reads: CASNQTSDRVPPYEQYF. For the CDR3, the DNA is TGTGCCAGCAACCAGACTTCTGACAGGGTCCCCCCCTACGAGCAGTACTTC.

This clone occurred a few times. This CDR3 is CASSGYRGYEQYF. In DNA form, the CDR3 reads TGTGCCAGCAGCGGATACAGGGGTTACGAGCAGTACTTC. The J gene is TRBJ2-7, the V gene TRBV7-6; 7 bases fit TRBD1. CDR3 length: 13 residues. With 5 bases clipped from V and 4 bases from J, the junction kept 5 bases outside the gene matches. CDR1 is SGHVS, CDR2 FNYEAQ, per germline.

The V gene is TRBV6-1, the J gene TRBJ2-7, with D perhaps TRBD1 (5 bases). This CDR3 contains 14 residues. Germline assignment: CDR1 MNHNS and CDR2 SASEGT. Trimming cost V 1 base and J 4 bases, with 11 bases left between them. As DNA, the CDR3 is TGTGCCAGCAGTGAAGACAGGACGGTTTACGAGCAGTACTTC. Its protein product is CASSEDRTVYEQYF.

The genes are TRBV5-5 and TRBJ2-1; 8 bases line up with TRBD1. Looked up from germline, CDR1 is SGHKS and CDR2 is YYEKEE (reference sequence). Trimming removed 5 bases from V and 5 bases from J; junction bases left unmatched: 12. This CDR3 region has 16 residues. CDR3 bases: TGTGCCAGCAGTCGCAAAGCAGGGACAGGAAACAATGAGCAGTTCTTC. It translates to CASSRKAGTGNNEQFF.

The chain links TRBV2 to TRBJ1-2, with 8 bases aligning to TRBD1. The CDR3 runs to 15 residues. The V segment lost 6 bases and the J segment 4 bases; nucleotides outside the gene matches: 10. Germline CDR1 and CDR2: SNHLY and FYNNEI. This CDR3 reads CASSDAGTGGYGYTF. The DNA for the CDR3 is TGTGCCAGCAGCGACGCAGGGACAGGAGGCTATGGCTACACCTTC.

The chain has TRBV21-1 and TRBJ2-7; the table's D call TRBD2 went unverified against the DNA. TRBV21-1 has pseudogene status. The CDR3 consists of 16 residues. The CDR3 coding sequence is TGTGCCAGCAGCAAAGAGGGCGGGAGTTTAGGGTACGAGCAGTACTTC. It encodes CASSKEGGSLGYEQYF.

This clone was found a few times. The chain recombines TRBV10-1 with TRBJ2-1, with 14 positions matching TRBD2. The germline gives CDR1 WNHNN, CDR2 SYGVQD (reference sequence). The CDR3 length is 15 residues. The ends lost 6 bases at V and 15 bases at J; junction bases unmatched: 13. CDR3: CASRPGTSGGGVVFF. The CDR3 DNA is TGCGCCAGCAGGCCCGGGACTAGCGGGGGCGGCGTAGTGTTCTTC.

This chain joins TRBV28 and TRBJ2-6, with 7 bases matching TRBD2. Germline V gene data show CDR1 as MDHEN and CDR2 as SYDVKM. The trim removed 2 bases at V and 2 bases at J, leaving 6 bases unmatched. The CDR3 consists of 17 residues. CDR3 protein: CASSLRWGGAGANVLTF. The CDR3 coding sequence is TGTGCCAGCAGTTTAAGGTGGGGGGGAGCTGGGGCCAACGTCCTGACTTTC.

Points on this clone: Germline is not matched at one junction end, which may reflect a read error. The J gene is TRBJ1-2, the V gene TRBV5-1, with a weak D call TRBD1 (6 bases). CDR3 length: 13 residues. The germline CDR1 and CDR2 sequences are SGHRS and YFSETQ. CDR3 sequence (DNA): TGCGCCAGCAGCGACCAAGCTGGGGGCGTAATCGCCTTC. Translation gives CASSDQAGGVIAF. The complete variable domain, with remaining parts taken from reference TRBV5-1 and TRBJ1-2, reads KAGVTQTPRYLIKTRGQQVTLSCSPISGHRSVSWYQQTPGQGLQFLFEYFSETQRNKGNFPGRFSGRQFSNSRSEMNVSTLELGDSALYLCASSDQAGGVIAFGSGTRLTVV.

The V gene is TRBV2, the J gene TRBJ2-6; tentatively, D is TRBD2 (6 bases). The CDR3 loop spans 15 amino acids. The germline gives CDR1 SNHLY, CDR2 FYNNEI. Trimming pared 8 bases from V and 0 bases from J, leaving 11 bases between. In nucleotides, the CDR3 is TGTGCCAGCTCTCGCGGGGTCTCTGGGGCCAACGTCCTGACTTTC. Its translation is CASSRGVSGANVLTF. Full variable domain (rest looked up from reference TRBV2 and TRBJ2-6): EPEVTQTPSHQVTQMGQEVILRCVPISNHLYFYWYRQILGQKVEFLVSFYNNEISEKSEIFDDQFSVERPDGSNFTLKIRSTKLEDSAMYFCASSRGVSGANVLTFGAGSRLTVL.

The CDR3 DNA is TGTGCCACCAGCAGGGGAGGGTTGGGCTACGAGCAGTACTTC. It codes for CATSRGGLGYEQYF. The chain employs TRBV15 and TRBJ2-7, with TRBD2 identical over 7 bases. This CDR3 region has 14 residues. Germline V lookup: CDR1 LNHNV, CDR2 YYDKDF (reference sequence). With 3 bases clipped from V and 3 bases from J, the junction kept 5 bases outside the gene matches. The whole variable domain, filled in from reference TRBV15 and TRBJ2-7, reads DAMVIQNPRYQVTQFGKPVTLSCSQTLNHNVMYWYQQKSSQAPKLLFHYYDKDFNNEADTPDNFQSRRPNTSFCFLDIRSPGLGDTAMYLCATSRGGLGYEQYFGPGTRLTVT.

This rearrangement joins TRBV9 to TRBJ2-7; TRBD2 aligns across 12 bases. The CDR3 sequence is 16 residues long. Trimming removed 2 bases from V and 3 bases from J; junction bases left unmatched: 6. CDR1 SGDLS and CDR2 YYNGEE come from the germline V gene. The DNA for the CDR3 is TGTGCCAGCAGCGTGGCTAGCGGGAGGGCCAGCTACGAGCAGTACTTC. Translating gives CASSVASGRASYEQYF. The entire variable domain, with the rest obtained from reference TRBV9 and TRBJ2-7, is as follows: DSGVTQTPKHLITATGQRVTLRCSPRSGDLSVYWYQQSLDQGLQFLIQYYNGEERAKGNILERFSAQQFPDLHSELNLSSLELGDSALYFCASSVASGRASYEQYFGPGTRLTVT.

The chain joins TRBV5-1 to TRBJ1-1, with TRBD1 identical over 9 bases. This CDR3 spans 16 amino acids. Germline V gene sequence: CDR1 SGHRS, CDR2 YFSETQ. Unmatched junction bases numbered 5, after V lost 2 bases and J lost 0 bases. This CDR3 is CASSFRTGEMNTEAFF. The CDR3 DNA sequence: TGCGCCAGCAGCTTTCGGACAGGGGAAATGAACACTGAAGCTTTCTTT.

The V call is TRBV23-1, the J call TRBJ2-2, with 7 bases matching TRBD2. TRBV23-1 is flagged as an ORF with uncertain function. This CDR3 region has 17 residues. V trimming: 0 bases; J trimming: 3 bases; junction bases outside the gene matches: 7. The CDR3: CASSQSGGRFDTGELFF. DNA of the CDR3: TGCGCCAGCAGTCAATCCGGCGGGAGATTTGACACCGGGGAGCTGTTTTTT.